The 20 T cell receptor beta chains in this list originate from one sample, sequenced in a study of PD-L1 blockade in urothelial cancer. TCRdb's table, derived via immunoSEQ multiplex PCR, lists solely in-frame clones and lacks some. The sample includes tens of thousands of clones, over 60% seen only once; the top ten take around 3.1%. Time point: peripheral blood 6 weeks after treatment start. The sequencing used PBMCs, collected around atezolizumab (anti-PD-L1) treatment. All receptors derive from a man aged 70 or older with urothelial cancer.

The chain combines TRBV27 with TRBJ2-1; D might be TRBD2 (6 bases). The CDR3 contains 15 residues. Germline values: CDR1 MNHEY, CDR2 SMNVEV (reference sequence). V was clipped by 1 base and J by 0 bases, with 7 bases between them. The CDR3 here is CASSLYSGSYNEQFF. The DNA for the CDR3 is TGTGCCAGCAGTTTATATAGCGGCTCCTACAATGAGCAGTTCTTC.

CDR3 DNA sequence: TGTGCCAGCAGTCAACGGACAGGGAAGGGTGAAAAACTGTTTTTT. Protein product: CASSQRTGKGEKLFF. The rearrangement joins TRBV6-1 to TRBJ1-4; 8 bases match TRBD1. Trimming at V came to 5 bases and at J to 7 bases, leaving 9 bases not matched to a gene. Germline CDR1 reads MNHNS; CDR2 reads SASEGT. CDR3 length: 15 amino acids.

This clone was detected only once. The V and J genes are TRBV4-2 and TRBJ1-1; weak D call: TRBD1 (6 bases). The CDR3 runs 15 residues. V gave up 3 bases and J gave up 0 bases, with 11 bases separating them. Germline lookup yields CDR1 LGHNA and CDR2 YNFKEQ. Written as DNA, the CDR3 is TGTGCCAGCAGCCATAACAGGGCCGTGAACACTGAAGCTTTCTTT. It encodes CASSHNRAVNTEAFF.

This chain links TRBV10-3 with TRBJ2-7; weak D call: TRBD2 (6 bases). The CDR3 sequence is 15 residues long. Germline values: CDR1 ENHRY, CDR2 SYGVKD. V lost 6 bases, J lost 2 bases, and 17 bases lay in between. The CDR3 reads CAIRGGGGKAYEQYF. The CDR3 DNA reads TGTGCCATCAGGGGAGGCGGCGGAAAGGCCTACGAGCAGTACTTC.

V is TRBV10-1 and J is TRBJ1-4; D is perhaps TRBD1 (6 bases). V was shortened by 2 bases and J by 0 bases, with 13 bases between the two germline ends. The CDR3 has 17 residues. CDR1 WNHNN and CDR2 SYGVQD come from the germline V gene (reference sequence). The CDR3 nucleotides are TGCGCCAGCAGTGAGCTTTTAGGACAGTCAACTAATGAAAAACTGTTTTTT. This codes for CASSELLGQSTNEKLFF.

This clone was observed a single time. This chain uses TRBV15 with TRBJ2-5, with 9 bases identical to TRBD2. The CDR3 contains 14 residues. V shed 5 bases and J 0 bases; nucleotides not matched to a gene: 1. Germline assignment: CDR1 LNHNV and CDR2 YYDKDF (reference sequence). The CDR3 loop is CATSLAGYQETQYF. In nucleotides, the CDR3 is TGTGCCACCAGCCTAGCGGGGTACCAAGAGACCCAGTACTTC.

This clone was seen a single time. The V and J genes are TRBV9 and TRBJ2-1; TRBD1 agrees at 11 bases. CDR3 length: 15 residues. Losses at the gene ends were 4 bases for V and 7 bases for J; bases not matched to a gene: 7. CDR1 and CDR2 from the germline V gene are SGDLS and YYNGEE. The CDR3 DNA sequence: TGTGCCAGCAGCACACAGGGACAGGGGGTGAATGAGCAGTTCTTC. Amino acids: CASSTQGQGVNEQFF.

The V gene is TRBV10-3, the J gene TRBJ2-7; 12 bases are shared with TRBD2. This CDR3 contains 15 residues. V lost 2 bases and J lost 2; bases outside the gene matches: 1. Germline V lookup: CDR1 ENHRY, CDR2 SYGVKD. The chain's CDR3 is CAISERTSGTYEQYF. The CDR3 nucleotides are TGTGCCATCAGTGAGAGGACTAGCGGGACCTACGAGCAGTACTTC.

The chain combines TRBV4-2 with TRBJ1-5; 8 nucleotides agree with TRBD1. The germline CDR1 and CDR2 sequences are LGHNA and YNFKEQ. This CDR3 spans 15 amino acids. V gave up 5 bases and J gave up 1 base; unmatched junction bases: 4. CDR3 sequence: CASSLDRASNQPQHF. CDR3 nucleotides: TGTGCCAGCAGCTTGGACAGGGCGAGCAATCAGCCCCAGCATTTT.

The chain uses TRBV7-2 and TRBJ2-1; TRBD2 aligns across 8 bases. The CDR3 extends over 14 amino acids. The V segment lost 5 bases and the J segment 10 bases; nucleotides outside the gene matches: 10. Germline CDR1 and CDR2: SGHTA and FQGNSA. CDR3 region: CASSPRGGGGEQFF. The CDR3 DNA reads TGTGCCAGCAGCCCCCGGGGGGGTGGGGGGGAGCAGTTCTTC.

This rearrangement joins TRBV19 to TRBJ1-4; TRBD1 is a possible D gene (5 bases). Per germline, CDR1 LNHDA and CDR2 SQIVND (reference sequence). This CDR3 has 14 amino acids. Trimming cost V 5 bases and J 6 bases, with 13 bases left between them. This chain's CDR3 is CASSPTANYEKLFF. The CDR3 DNA follows: TGTGCCAGTAGTCCGACAGCCAATTATGAAAAACTGTTTTTT.

This chain links TRBV7-2 with TRBJ1-2; D possibly corresponds to TRBD1 (5 bases). This CDR3 is 15 amino acids long. CDR1 is SGHTA, CDR2 FQGNSA, per germline. Trimming took 1 base from V and 4 from J, leaving 13 bases between them. CDR3 coding DNA: TGTGCCAGCAGCTTAGGTCGGGGGGTTCTCTATGGCTACACCTTC. Amino acid sequence: CASSLGRGVLYGYTF. Combining the CDR3 with reference TRBV7-2 and TRBJ1-2 gives the whole variable domain GAGVSQSPSNKVTEKGKDVELRCDPISGHTALYWYRQSLGQGLEFLIYFQGNSAPDKSGLPSDRFSAERTGGSVSTLTIQRTQQEDSAVYLCASSLGRGVLYGYTFGSGTRLTVV.

This clone has only one observation. At the DNA level, this CDR3 is encoded by other sequences in the same sample as well. The chain recombines TRBV27 with TRBJ2-5; 9 bases match TRBD1. The CDR3 loop spans 13 amino acids. In germline, CDR1 is MNHEY, CDR2 SMNVEV (reference sequence). Trimming removed 4 bases from V and 4 bases from J; junction bases left unmatched: 1. The CDR3 spells CASSYRGRETQYF. CDR3 bases: TGTGCCAGCAGTTACAGGGGGCGAGAGACCCAGTACTTC.

The chain has TRBV18 and TRBJ2-2; 8 bases are shared with TRBD1. Trimming at V came to 3 bases and at J to 1 base, leaving 4 bases not matched to a gene. The germline gives CDR1 KGHSH, CDR2 LQKENI. The CDR3 is made up of 16 amino acids. Here the CDR3 reads CASSPSGTGNTGELFF. DNA of the CDR3: TGTGCCAGCTCACCTTCCGGGACAGGGAACACCGGGGAGCTGTTTTTT.

This chain's CDR3 is CASSSRTSGSHEQYF. The CDR3 bases are TGTGCCAGCAGCTCCCGGACTAGCGGGAGCCACGAGCAGTACTTC. The gene calls are TRBV7-2 and TRBJ2-7; TRBD2 matches at 13 bases. The CDR3 runs to 15 residues. Losses at the gene ends were 4 bases for V and 5 bases for J; bases not matched to a gene: 5. The germline V gene has CDR1 SGHTA and CDR2 FQGNSA.

This chain links TRBV2 with TRBJ2-5; TRBD1 matches at 10 bases. V was clipped by 1 base and J by 4 bases; unmatched bases: 6. The CDR3 extends over 16 amino acids. CDR1 and CDR2 (germline): SNHLY, FYNNEI. The CDR3 sequence is CASSEGGQGFRETQYF. CDR3 DNA sequence: TGTGCCAGCAGTGAAGGGGGACAGGGGTTTAGAGAGACCCAGTACTTC.

CDR3 DNA sequence: TGTGCCAGCATCCAAGTGGAGGGAAAGGGAGAGACCCAGTACTTC. This encodes CASIQVEGKGETQYF. The chain links TRBV2 to TRBJ2-5; D may be TRBD2 (6 bases). V shed 7 bases and J shed 4 bases, with 19 bases lying between them. Germline CDR1 and CDR2: SNHLY and FYNNEI. The CDR3 sequence is 15 residues long.

The rearrangement uses TRBV19 and TRBJ1-5; 10 positions match TRBD1. Germline CDR1 and CDR2: LNHDA and SQIVND (reference sequence). Germline trimming cut 7 bases from V and 6 bases from J; bases unmatched to any gene: 9. CDR3 length: 15 residues. CDR3 residues: CASKRTGGESQPQHF. The CDR3 region has the DNA TGTGCCAGTAAGAGGACAGGGGGTGAAAGTCAGCCCCAGCATTTT.

This clone was counted a few times. The rearrangement joins TRBV11-3 to TRBJ2-1; 11 bases match TRBD2. The CDR3 consists of 14 residues. The germline V gene encodes CDR1 SGHNT and CDR2 YENEEA. The junction had 9 bases not matched to a gene; V was cut back by 7 bases and J by 10 bases. The CDR3: CASTPLAGGREQFF. The CDR3 DNA is TGTGCCAGCACCCCGCTAGCGGGAGGTCGGGAGCAGTTCTTC. The variable domain in full, with the rest retrieved from reference TRBV11-3 and TRBJ2-1, is EAGVVQSPRYKIIEKKQPVAFWCNPISGHNTLYWYLQNLGQGPELLIRYENEEAVDDSQLPKDRFSAERLKGVDSTLKIQPAELGDSAVYLCASTPLAGGREQFFGPGTRLTVL.

V gene TRBV7-9 combines with J gene TRBJ2-5; a weak D match, TRBD2 (6 bases). CDR3 size: 14 residues. Germline V gives CDR1 SEHNR, CDR2 FQNEAQ (reference sequence). The V and J ends lost 5 bases and 3 bases respectively, with 13 bases between them. The CDR3 nucleotides read TGTGCCAGCAGCACCCTCTCGGGGGAAGAGACCCAGTACTTC. Protein: CASSTLSGEETQYF.